Below are 21 T cell receptor beta chains sequenced from a single sample in a study of T cell responses to AZD1222 COVID-19 vaccine. The table came from immunoSEQ multiplex PCR; TCRdb's copy has only in-frame clones and leaves some out. The sample shows about 99,000 clones, around 90% of them seen only once. The starting material was peripheral blood, obtained on day 0 of AZD1222 vaccination. These receptors came from an adult in good health.

This rearrangement joins TRBV2 to TRBJ1-2; unclear D gene. The V and J ends lost 7 bases and 2 bases respectively, with 11 bases between them. The germline gives CDR1 SNHLY, CDR2 FYNNEI. There are 13 residues in the CDR3. This CDR3 is CASTGDGNYGYTF. The CDR3 DNA follows: TGTGCCAGCACGGGAGACGGGAACTATGGCTACACCTTC.

The rearrangement joins TRBV6-2 or TRBV6-3 to TRBJ1-5; tentatively, D is TRBD1 (5 bases). Germline CDR1 MNHEY, CDR2 SVGEGT. The CDR3 runs 18 residues. V lost 2 bases to trimming and J lost 3 bases, with 20 bases between them. CDR3 residues: CASSYGRSPQVDNQPQHF. The CDR3 DNA reads TGTGCCAGCAGTTACGGACGTTCGCCACAGGTGGACAATCAGCCCCAGCATTTT.

The V and J genes are TRBV6-5 and TRBJ2-3; 8 positions match TRBD2. CDR3 size: 14 residues. CDR1 and CDR2 (germline): MNHEY, SVGAGI. Trimming removed 5 bases from V and 3 bases from J; junction bases left unmatched: 4. The CDR3 reads CASSTIAGTDTQYF. DNA of the CDR3: TGTGCCAGCAGTACTATAGCGGGGACAGATACGCAGTATTTT.

This clone was counted a single time. The chain links TRBV6-2 or TRBV6-3 to TRBJ2-7; no firm D call. In germline, CDR1 is MNHEY, CDR2 SVGEGT. This CDR3 is built from 12 residues. Trimming shortened V by 6 bases and J by 3 bases, and 9 bases separated the two germline ends. The CDR3 DNA reads as TGTGCCAGCAGCGATTACCTCTACGAGCAGTACTTC. Translating gives CASSDYLYEQYF.

This chain connects TRBV27 to TRBJ1-2; D is uncertain. This CDR3 has 15 residues. Between the trimmed V and J ends, which lost 6 bases and 1 base, there was a span of 15 bases. Germline V gene sequence: CDR1 MNHEY, CDR2 SMNVEV (reference sequence). As DNA, the CDR3 is TGTGCCAGCAGATCCGCTGTCGGCGGTAACTATGGCTACACCTTC. Translation: CASRSAVGGNYGYTF.

V and J are TRBV4-2 and TRBJ1-1; no clear D gene. V lost 5 bases to trimming and J lost 4 bases, with 17 bases between them. The CDR3 contains 15 residues. Germline CDR1 LGHNA, CDR2 YNFKEQ. CDR3 in DNA: TGTGCCAGCAGCTGGACGGAGGGCGCGGTCACTGAAGCTTTCTTT. Its protein is CASSWTEGAVTEAFF.

The chain has TRBV3-1 (or the pseudogene TRBV3-2) and TRBJ2-7; 12 bases line up with TRBD2. The junction had 4 bases not matched to a gene; V was cut back by 4 bases and J by 3 bases. Germline V gives CDR1 LGHDT, CDR2 YNNKEL (reference sequence). The CDR3 sequence is 15 residues long. CDR3 residues: CASSPPGLAGYEQYF. The CDR3 nucleotides are TGTGCCAGCAGCCCCCCGGGACTAGCGGGCTACGAGCAGTACTTC.

The gene calls are TRBV6-5 and TRBJ1-2, with 12 bases that match TRBD1. After removal of 10 bases from V and 8 bases from J, the junction contained 14 bases not matched to a gene. The CDR3 contains 15 residues. Per the germline V gene, CDR1 is MNHEY and CDR2 is SVGAGI. CDR3 nucleotide sequence: TGTGCCAACTTACCGGGACAGGGGGCCTTATCGGGCTACACCTTC. It encodes CANLPGQGALSGYTF.

The chain combines TRBV7-2 with TRBJ2-3; 10 bases agree with TRBD1. V was pared by 5 bases and J by 2 bases, with 13 bases of the junction left unmatched. Germline CDR1 SGHTA, CDR2 FQGNSA. CDR3 length: 18 residues. The CDR3 region is CASSLRFGTGATTDTQYF. CDR3 DNA: TGTGCCAGCAGCCTTCGCTTCGGGACAGGGGCGACCACAGATACGCAGTATTTT.

The table lists this clone with a few counts. The chain recombines TRBV27 with TRBJ2-7; weak D call: TRBD1 (6 bases). Germline lookup yields CDR1 MNHEY and CDR2 SMNVEV (reference sequence). The V gene lost 6 bases and the J gene lost 4 bases, with 19 bases spanning the gap. The CDR3 is 15 residues long. CDR3 sequence: CASRRSQGFLYEQYF. Here the CDR3 DNA reads TGTGCCAGCAGGCGAAGTCAGGGGTTCCTGTACGAGCAGTACTTC.

This sequence joins TRBV7-9 and TRBJ2-3; TRBD2 agrees at 11 bases. Trimming removed 4 bases from V and 2 bases from J; junction bases left unmatched: 14. Germline CDR1 SEHNR, CDR2 FQNEAQ (reference sequence). This CDR3 contains 19 residues. This CDR3 is CASSSTRIRLAGTTDTQYF. The DNA of the CDR3 is TGTGCCAGCAGCTCCACTAGGATCAGACTAGCGGGAACCACAGATACGCAGTATTTT.

V gene TRBV19 combines with J gene TRBJ1-1, with D hard to call. Trimming took off 0 bases at V and 7 bases at J, with 3 bases between the two ends. The germline V gene has CDR1 LNHDA and CDR2 SQIVND (reference sequence). The CDR3 totals 11 residues. The DNA for the CDR3 is TGTGCCAGTAGTATAGATATTGAAGCTTTCTTT. Translated, it gives CASSIDIEAFF.

CDR3 in amino acids: CASSQLGMGEAFF. The CDR3 DNA reads TGTGCCAGCAGCCAATTGGGTATGGGTGAAGCTTTCTTT. The J gene is TRBJ1-1, the V gene TRBV3-1 (or the pseudogene TRBV3-2); D call uncertain. This CDR3 region has 13 residues. In germline, CDR1 is LGHDT, CDR2 YNNKEL (reference sequence). Deletions cut 2 bases from V and 7 bases from J, with 11 bases between.

This sequence joins TRBV2 and TRBJ1-2; a weak D match, TRBD1 (6 bases). Trimming removed 7 bases from V and 3 bases from J, with 12 bases in between. Germline lookup yields CDR1 SNHLY and CDR2 FYNNEI. The CDR3 spans 13 residues. CDR3 nucleotides: TGTGCCAGCAAGGGGGGGACTTACTATGGCTACACCTTC. Its translation is CASKGGTYYGYTF. The full variable domain, in which reference TRBV2 and TRBJ1-2 provide the parts outside the CDR3, is EPEVTQTPSHQVTQMGQEVILRCVPISNHLYFYWYRQILGQKVEFLVSFYNNEISEKSEIFDDQFSVERPDGSNFTLKIRSTKLEDSAMYFCASKGGTYYGYTFGSGTRLTVV.

The chain joins TRBV6-2 or TRBV6-3 to TRBJ1-2; possibly TRBD1 for D (5 bases). Germline lookup yields CDR1 MNHEY and CDR2 SVGEGT. The CDR3 is 14 amino acids. Trimming took off 5 bases at V and 2 bases at J, with 12 bases between the two ends. CDR3 in DNA: TGTGCCAGCAGTCAGGGAGGGCTCAACTATGGCTACACCTTC. The encoded protein is CASSQGGLNYGYTF.

The rearrangement links TRBV12-3 or TRBV12-4 to TRBJ2-1; possibly TRBD1 for D (6 bases). The V gene lost 3 bases and the J gene lost 9 bases, with 9 bases spanning the gap. The CDR3 extends over 12 amino acids. The CDR3 sequence is CASSFLGGEQFF. In DNA form, the CDR3 reads TGTGCCAGCAGTTTTTTAGGGGGTGAGCAGTTCTTC.

V usage is TRBV4-1 and J usage is TRBJ2-7; tentative D call: TRBD1 (5 bases). CDR3 length equals 15 residues. The V gene's germline CDR1 is MGHRA and CDR2 YSYEKL. Trimming shortened V by 4 bases and J by 5 bases, and 18 bases separated the two germline ends. The CDR3 here is CASSLGALGTDEQYF. CDR3 sequence (DNA): TGCGCCAGCAGCCTAGGGGCCCTTGGAACCGACGAGCAGTACTTC.

V usage is TRBV12-3 or TRBV12-4 and J usage is TRBJ2-7; 7 nucleotides align to TRBD2. The CDR3 is made up of 13 amino acids. With 5 bases clipped from V and 5 bases from J, the junction kept 6 bases outside the gene matches. Here the CDR3 DNA reads TGTGCCAGCAGTACCGGGGGGTGGAACGAGCAGTACTTC. Translation gives CASSTGGWNEQYF.

This chain uses TRBV30 with TRBJ1-1; weak D call: TRBD1 (6 bases). Germline V gives CDR1 GTSNPN, CDR2 SVGIG (reference sequence). The germline V and J ends were trimmed by 5 bases and 0 bases, with 16 bases remaining between them. The CDR3 runs to 15 residues. CDR3 nucleotide sequence: TGTGCCTGGTACTGGGACACCGACATGAACACTGAAGCTTTCTTT. Amino acid sequence: CAWYWDTDMNTEAFF.

This chain links TRBV29-1 with TRBJ2-7; 12 bases align to TRBD1. CDR3 length: 15 amino acids. The germline CDR1 and CDR2 sequences are SQVTM and ANQGSEA. V lost 4 bases to trimming and J lost 7 bases; unmatched junction nucleotides: 11. The CDR3 loop reads CSVGSGGQGAKEQYF. The DNA for the CDR3 is TGCAGCGTTGGCTCCGGGGGACAGGGGGCAAAAGAGCAGTACTTC.

This clone has only one observation. The chain couples TRBV2 to TRBJ1-6; D gene unclear. Germline V gene lookup returns CDR1 SNHLY and CDR2 FYNNEI. The V end was cut by 3 bases, the J end by 12 bases, with 6 bases between. This CDR3 spans 11 amino acids. The CDR3 here is CASSDQEPLHF. CDR3 sequence (DNA): TGTGCCAGCAGTGATCAAGAACCCCTCCACTTT.